The 22 T cell receptor beta chains reported below all come from one sample, sequenced in a study of blood T cell repertoires in COVID-19. The method was immunoSEQ multiplex PCR; TCRdb's version includes in-frame clones alone and lacks a portion of them. The repertoire has around 80,000 clones, 85% to 90% of them found once; the top ten carry approximately 5.1%. Sequenced input: peripheral blood. Receptors originate from an elderly woman with acute or convalescent COVID-19.

CDR3 DNA: TGTGCCAGCTCACCATTCCGGACACGGGACACTGAAGCTTTCTTT. Translating it yields CASSPFRTRDTEAFF. The J gene is TRBJ1-1, the V gene TRBV18; TRBD1 is a possible D gene (5 bases). V shed 2 bases and J shed 3 bases, with 13 bases lying between them. Germline CDR1 KGHSH, CDR2 LQKENI. CDR3 size: 15 residues.

The chain is built from TRBV6-5 and TRBJ2-3; D might be TRBD1 (5 bases). The V gene lost 6 bases and the J gene lost 4 bases, with 14 bases spanning the gap. Germline lookup yields CDR1 MNHEY and CDR2 SVGAGI. The length of the CDR3 is 14 residues. The DNA of the CDR3 is TGTGCCAGCAGCCTCAGGGTAGGGCCAGATACGCAGTATTTT. Translating gives CASSLRVGPDTQYF.

This clone has only one observation. The chain is built from TRBV3-1 (or the pseudogene TRBV3-2) and TRBJ2-3, with 12 bases matching TRBD2. The CDR3 spans 18 residues. The J segment lost 1 base and the V segment lost 4 bases, leaving 9 bases of the junction unmatched. Germline loops: CDR1 LGHDT, CDR2 YNNKEL (reference sequence). The CDR3 protein is CASSRTASGGGGTDTQYF. As DNA, the CDR3 is TGTGCCAGCAGCCGCACGGCTAGCGGGGGGGGAGGCACAGATACGCAGTATTTT.

This clone appeared a few times. The J gene is TRBJ2-1, the V gene TRBV7-2; 8 bases align to TRBD2. The germline V gene has CDR1 SGHTA and CDR2 FQGNSA. J gave up 5 bases and V 1 base, and 7 bases lay outside the gene matches. The CDR3 covers 16 residues. The CDR3 bases are TGTGCCAGCAGCTTAGTACGGGGGGGCATCAACAATGAGCAGTTCTTC. Encoded protein: CASSLVRGGINNEQFF.

The CDR3, as DNA: TGTGCCAGCAGCTCACAGGGTTACGGGGCCAACGTCCTGACTTTC. Translating gives CASSSQGYGANVLTF. The rearrangement uses TRBV7-8 and TRBJ2-6, with D possibly being TRBD1 (6 bases). With 4 bases removed from V and 4 bases from J, the gap between germline ends came to 11 bases. Germline V lookup: CDR1 SGHVS, CDR2 FQNEAQ. The CDR3 is 15 amino acids.

The V gene is TRBV15, the J gene TRBJ1-1; TRBD1 aligns across 8 bases. This CDR3 region has 15 residues. The V segment lost 0 bases and the J segment 1 base; nucleotides outside the gene matches: 1. From germline, CDR1 is LNHNV and CDR2 YYDKDF (reference sequence). The CDR3 DNA reads as TGTGCCACCAGCAGAGACAGGGGGCCGAACACTGAAGCTTTCTTT. This gives the protein CATSRDRGPNTEAFF.

The J gene is TRBJ2-7, the V gene TRBV6-5, with TRBD1 matching over 8 bases. The junction had 8 bases not matched to a gene; V was cut back by 6 bases and J by 1 base. The CDR3 is made up of 15 amino acids. Per the germline V gene, CDR1 is MNHEY and CDR2 is SVGAGI. CDR3 bases: TGTGCCAGCAGCAGGGACAGGACCACTTCCTACGAGCAGTACTTC. It translates to CASSRDRTTSYEQYF.

The rearrangement joins TRBV2 to TRBJ2-3; D may be TRBD2 (6 bases). Germline CDR1 is SNHLY and CDR2 is FYNNEI. This CDR3 is built from 13 residues. V shed 6 bases and J shed 3 bases, with 10 bases lying between them. Here the CDR3 DNA reads TGTGCCAGCAGCCGGCTAGCGACAGATACGCAGTATTTT. It codes for CASSRLATDTQYF.

This clone appeared once. The chain couples TRBV18 to TRBJ1-6; D may be TRBD1 (6 bases). Germline-derived CDR1 and CDR2 are KGHSH and LQKENI. This CDR3 contains 14 residues. Deletions cut 3 bases from V and 7 bases from J, with 10 bases between. CDR3 residues: CASSPGAENSPLHF. The DNA of the CDR3 is TGTGCCAGCTCACCGGGGGCGGAGAATTCACCCCTCCACTTT.

CDR3 DNA: TGTGCCATCAGTGAGAGAGACAGCACACAAGAGACCCAGTACTTC. This sequence encodes CAISERDSTQETQYF. The chain is built from TRBV10-3 and TRBJ2-5; D may be TRBD1 (5 bases). V was cut by 2 bases and J by 2 bases, with 12 bases left in between. Germline V lookup: CDR1 ENHRY, CDR2 SYGVKD. The CDR3 consists of 15 residues.

The gene calls are TRBV19 and TRBJ2-5; TRBD1 aligns across 8 bases. Germline V gene lookup returns CDR1 LNHDA and CDR2 SQIVND (reference sequence). The CDR3 contains 15 residues. With V trimmed by 4 bases and J by 5 bases, 9 bases remained unmatched. CDR3 residues: CASSRMDRDGETQYF. For the CDR3, the DNA is TGTGCCAGTAGTAGAATGGACAGGGACGGTGAGACCCAGTACTTC.

V gene TRBV19 combines with J gene TRBJ2-6, with 8 bases that match TRBD1. The germline V gene has CDR1 LNHDA and CDR2 SQIVND (reference sequence). Trimming removed 3 bases from V and 1 base from J; junction bases left unmatched: 8. The CDR3 length is 18 residues. The CDR3 loop reads CASSMETGVGSGANVLTF. CDR3 coding DNA: TGTGCCAGTAGTATGGAGACAGGGGTGGGATCTGGGGCCAACGTCCTGACTTTC.

The chain links TRBV18 to TRBJ2-3, with 7 bases lining up with TRBD1. This CDR3 spans 14 amino acids. V gave up 4 bases and J gave up 4 bases; unmatched junction bases: 5. The germline gives CDR1 KGHSH, CDR2 LQKENI. The CDR3 DNA reads TGTGCCAGCTCACACACAGGGGATCCAGATACGCAGTATTTT. As protein: CASSHTGDPDTQYF.

The rearrangement joins TRBV11-3 to TRBJ2-1, with 9 positions matching TRBD2. The germline V gene encodes CDR1 SGHNT and CDR2 YENEEA. The CDR3 extends over 17 amino acids. Trimming at V came to 7 bases and at J to 0 bases, leaving 10 bases not matched to a gene. CDR3 residues: CASTSRLAGVSYNEQFF. CDR3 bases: TGTGCCAGCACCTCTCGTTTAGCGGGGGTCTCCTACAATGAGCAGTTCTTC. Looking up the rest from reference TRBV11-3 and TRBJ2-1 gives the full variable domain: EAGVVQSPRYKIIEKKQPVAFWCNPISGHNTLYWYLQNLGQGPELLIRYENEEAVDDSQLPKDRFSAERLKGVDSTLKIQPAELGDSAVYLCASTSRLAGVSYNEQFFGPGTRLTVL.

This chain connects TRBV3-1 (or the pseudogene TRBV3-2) to TRBJ2-1; D remains unclear. The CDR3 spans 12 residues. With 3 bases removed from V and 7 bases from J, the gap between germline ends came to 7 bases. Germline V gene lookup returns CDR1 LGHDT and CDR2 YNNKEL (reference sequence). In nucleotides, the CDR3 is TGTGCCAGCAGCCATTCCGGGAATGAGCAGTTCTTC. It yields the protein CASSHSGNEQFF.

The V and J genes are TRBV7-9 and TRBJ2-7, with 9 bases aligning to TRBD1. Unmatched junction bases numbered 10, after V lost 6 bases and J lost 4 bases. Looked up from germline, CDR1 is SEHNR and CDR2 is FQNEAQ (reference sequence). The CDR3 is 15 amino acids. The CDR3 spells CASSFLGTGSYEQYF. The CDR3 coding sequence is TGTGCCAGCAGTTTCCTGGGGACAGGGTCTTACGAGCAGTACTTC.

CDR3 residues: CASSKTGGAMNTEAFF. The CDR3 region has the DNA TGTGCCAGCAGCAAAACAGGGGGCGCGATGAACACTGAAGCTTTCTTT. This rearrangement joins TRBV6-2 or TRBV6-3 to TRBJ1-1; 9 nucleotides align to TRBD1. This CDR3 contains 16 residues. The germline CDR1 and CDR2 sequences are MNHEY and SVGEGT. Trimming took 6 bases from V and 0 from J; bases not matched to a gene: 8.

A word on this clone: The junction differs from germline at one of its ends, possibly a read error. The V call is TRBV20-1, the J call TRBJ2-4; TRBD1 agrees at 9 bases. The CDR3 is 11 residues long. Germline V gene data show CDR1 as DFQATT and CDR2 as SNEGSKA (reference sequence). The CDR3 sequence is CSARDWDRVDF. CDR3 sequence (DNA): TGCAGTGCTAGAGATTGGGACAGGGTAGACTTC.

The V gene is TRBV15, the J gene TRBJ1-1; possible D gene TRBD1, 5 bases. Looked up from germline, CDR1 is LNHNV and CDR2 is YYDKDF (reference sequence). V was clipped by 2 bases and J by 5 bases, with 21 bases between them. The CDR3 contains 17 residues. As DNA, the CDR3 is TGTGCCACCAGCAGACCCCCGGGGGGGTGGGGATGGACTGAAGCTTTCTTT. It encodes CATSRPPGGWGWTEAFF.

The rearrangement uses TRBV5-1 and TRBJ2-6, with D tentatively TRBD1 (5 bases). Trimming removed 1 base at V and 4 bases at J, with 12 bases between. Germline V gives CDR1 SGHRS, CDR2 YFSETQ. The CDR3 has 16 residues. The CDR3 DNA is TGCGCCAGCAGCTTGAGTTCAGGGCGAGGGGCCAACGTCCTGACTTTC. Its translation is CASSLSSGRGANVLTF.

The CDR3 bases are TGTGCCACCAGCAGAGATTCCCAGGGGACCAGGGGTGGCTACACCTTC. Its protein is CATSRDSQGTRGGYTF. This chain connects TRBV15 to TRBJ1-2; D might be TRBD1 (6 bases). The germline CDR1 and CDR2 sequences are LNHNV and YYDKDF (reference sequence). The CDR3 is 16 residues long. Trimming removed 0 bases from V and 7 bases from J, with 18 bases in between.

The rearrangement links TRBV5-1 to TRBJ2-1, with 8 bases that match TRBD1. The CDR3 runs to 15 residues. The ends lost 4 bases at V and 7 bases at J; junction bases unmatched: 10. Germline CDR1 SGHRS, CDR2 YFSETQ. The CDR3 DNA reads TGCGCCAGCAGCCCCTACAGGGGGTCGCGGAATGAGCAGTTCTTC. Protein: CASSPYRGSRNEQFF.